The 2 T cell receptor beta chains listed next were all sequenced from one sample in a study of T cells of healthy individuals. TCRdb used MiXCR to reprocess the 5' RACE reads, holding one entry per CDR3 protein. This sample has about 96,000 distinct CDR3 sequences, with approximately 18% found just once. The receptors come from a human donor in good health.

With regard to this clonotype: This CDR3 is missing its conserved last phenylalanine or tryptophan, likely due to a read error. The rearrangement links TRBV2 to TRBJ2-1; D gene uncertain. Germline CDR1 SNHLY, CDR2 FYNNEI. Trimming removed 8 bases from V and 5 bases from J, with 13 bases in between. The CDR3 covers 13 residues. Written as DNA, the CDR3 is TGTGCCAGCGGCCTCCGCCCGGACAATGAGCAGTTCATC. Its translation: CASGLRPDNEQFI.

This clonotype was seen at least ten times. The chain links TRBV12-3 or TRBV12-4 to TRBJ2-7; D is uncertain. This CDR3 comprises 13 residues. Trimming shortened V by 1 base and J by 7 bases, and 11 bases separated the two germline ends. The CDR3 here is CASSLEVVKEQYF. CDR3 DNA sequence: TGTGCCAGCAGTTTAGAAGTAGTTAAAGAGCAGTACTTC.